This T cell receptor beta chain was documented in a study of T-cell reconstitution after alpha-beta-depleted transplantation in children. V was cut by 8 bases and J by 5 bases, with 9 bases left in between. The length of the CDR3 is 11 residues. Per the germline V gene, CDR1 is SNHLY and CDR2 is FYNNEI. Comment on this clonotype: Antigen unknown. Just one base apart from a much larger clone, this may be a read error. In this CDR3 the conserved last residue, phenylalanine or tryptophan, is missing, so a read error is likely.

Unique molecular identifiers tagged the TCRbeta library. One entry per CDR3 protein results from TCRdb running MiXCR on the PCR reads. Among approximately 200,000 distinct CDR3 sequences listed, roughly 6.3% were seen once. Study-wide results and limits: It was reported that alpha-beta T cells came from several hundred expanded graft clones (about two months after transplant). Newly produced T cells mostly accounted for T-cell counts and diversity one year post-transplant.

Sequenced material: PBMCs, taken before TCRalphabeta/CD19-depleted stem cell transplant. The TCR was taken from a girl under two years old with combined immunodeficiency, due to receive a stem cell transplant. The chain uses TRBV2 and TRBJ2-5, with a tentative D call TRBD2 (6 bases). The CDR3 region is CASAGRETQYI. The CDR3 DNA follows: TGTGCCAGCGCGGGGAGGGAGACCCAGTACATC.